The entry below describes one T cell receptor beta chain. The data are from a study of blood T cell repertoires in COVID-19. Across the study: Samples came from the United States, Italy and Spain, spanning acute and convalescent COVID-19. PBMCs, B-cell-depleted T cells, or T cells provided the cDNA or gDNA that made up the material.

In the original workflow: Scientists estimated how many nucleated cells there were by amplifying reference gene primers. TCRdb's table, derived via immunoSEQ multiplex PCR, lists solely in-frame clones and lacks some. The DNA was the basis for D and trimming; V, J and clone size are from that table. The sample contains about 83,000 clones, around nine tenths of which appear only once. CDR3 size: 16 residues. Germline V CDR1 and CDR2: KGHSH, LQKENI. Trimming pared 6 bases from V and 1 base from J, leaving 16 bases between. The sequenced sample consisted of peripheral blood. The receptor comes from a woman older than 75 with active or convalescent COVID-19. The genes are TRBV18 and TRBJ1-5; D is undetermined. CDR3: CASSPRQLVSNQPQHF. As DNA, the CDR3 is TGTGCCAGCTCCCCCAGGCAGCTTGTAAGCAATCAGCCCCAGCATTTT.